The next 23 T cell receptor beta chains were all read from a single sample in a study of T-cell memory formation after mild COVID-19. From the 5' RACE reads, TCRdb called clonotypes with MiXCR, one entry per CDR3 protein. The sample comprises 350,000 or so distinct CDR3 sequences, 20% to 25% of which are singletons, and 21% rests with the top ten. Sequencing used PBMCs or a T cell subset sorted from them (not recorded which). Receptors were obtained from a young man who had mild COVID-19 (a few samples of this study predate the infection). Cell type and time point are not known.

This rearrangement joins TRBV28 to TRBJ1-4; no clear D. Germline V CDR1 and CDR2: MDHEN, SYDVKM. The germline V and J ends were trimmed by 3 bases and 0 bases, with 11 bases remaining between them. The CDR3 runs to 16 residues. The chain's CDR3 is CASSFGLVATNEKLFF. In DNA, the CDR3 is TGTGCCAGCAGTTTCGGTCTAGTTGCAACTAATGAAAAACTGTTTTTT.

The chain combines TRBV4-2 with TRBJ2-7, with D tentatively TRBD1 (6 bases). CDR1 LGHNA and CDR2 YNFKEQ come from the germline V gene. This CDR3 has 14 residues. V lost 1 base, J lost 2 bases, and 9 bases lay in between. The CDR3 loop is CASSQGRGAYEQYV. CDR3 DNA sequence: TGTGCCAGCAGCCAAGGCAGGGGTGCCTACGAGCAGTACGTC.

This clonotype was seen many times. The chain uses TRBV7-3 and TRBJ2-3, with D possibly being TRBD2 (6 bases). This CDR3 has 16 residues. The germline V gene has CDR1 SGHTA and CDR2 FQGTGA. V shed 5 bases and J shed 4 bases, with 19 bases lying between them. CDR3 sequence (DNA): TGTGCCAGCAGCCCCCACCCGGGACTGCAAGCAGATACGCAGTATTTT. This gives the protein CASSPHPGLQADTQYF.

The table lists this clonotype with many counts. DNA of the CDR3: TGCAGTGCTAGAGATCTGGGGGCGTCTTCCGGCTACACCTTC. This encodes CSARDLGASSGYTF. The chain combines TRBV20-1 with TRBJ1-2; possible D gene TRBD1, 6 bases. V was shortened by 0 bases and J by 8 bases, with 16 bases between the two germline ends. Germline CDR1 reads DFQATT; CDR2 reads SNEGSKA (reference sequence). The CDR3 has 14 amino acids.

This clonotype was picked up many times. The genes are TRBV12-3 or TRBV12-4 and TRBJ2-2, with 12 bases lining up with TRBD2. The CDR3 is 18 amino acids. After removal of 6 bases from V and 1 base from J, the junction contained 9 bases not matched to a gene. The CDR3 spells CASSPRTSGALNTGELFF. The CDR3 DNA follows: TGTGCCAGCAGCCCCCGGACTAGCGGGGCTTTGAACACCGGGGAGCTGTTTTTT.

In this sample, this clonotype turned up a few times. The chain has TRBV11-2 and TRBJ2-1, with TRBD2 matching 9 bases. Germline CDR1 reads SGHAT; CDR2 reads FQNNGV. This CDR3 has 14 residues. J was trimmed by 7 bases and V by 1 base; bases with no gene match: 2. Here the CDR3 DNA reads TGTGCCAGCAGCTTAGCTAGCGGGATAAATGAGCAGTTCTTC. Its protein product is CASSLASGINEQFF.

The rearrangement links TRBV7-6 to TRBJ2-7; D uncertain. Trimming removed 2 bases at V and 5 bases at J, with 10 bases between. Germline V gives CDR1 SGHVS, CDR2 FNYEAQ. The CDR3 sequence is 13 residues long. CDR3 region: CASSLSHANEQYF. The CDR3 DNA is TGTGCCAGCAGCTTAAGCCATGCCAACGAGCAGTACTTC.

The chain links TRBV7-2 to TRBJ1-1; perhaps TRBD1 as D (6 bases). Germline lookup yields CDR1 SGHTA and CDR2 FQGNSA. CDR3 size: 14 residues. V shed 5 bases and J shed 4 bases, with 14 bases lying between them. The CDR3 coding sequence is TGTGCCAGCAGCCTCACTCAGGGGATCACTGAAGCTTTCTTT. Protein product: CASSLTQGITEAFF.

V usage is TRBV6-2 or TRBV6-3 and J usage is TRBJ2-5; perhaps TRBD1 as D (5 bases). V lost 2 bases to trimming and J lost 2 bases, with 18 bases between them. Germline assignment: CDR1 MNHEY and CDR2 SVGEGT. CDR3 length: 17 amino acids. CDR3 sequence: CASSYGRGPGIQETQYF. The DNA for the CDR3 is TGTGCCAGCAGTTACGGTCGAGGTCCAGGGATTCAAGAGACCCAGTACTTC.

The chain combines TRBV6-6 with TRBJ2-1; the D is unclear. This CDR3 is built from 14 residues. The germline V gene has CDR1 MNHNY and CDR2 SVGAGI (reference sequence). With 3 bases removed from V and 7 bases from J, the gap between germline ends came to 13 bases. CDR3 residues: CASSYGSRRNEQFF. CDR3 coding DNA: TGTGCCAGCAGTTATGGATCAAGGAGAAATGAGCAGTTCTTC.

CDR3 loop: CASSTFGVEQFF. The CDR3 coding sequence is TGTGCCAGCAGCACATTTGGCGTTGAGCAGTTCTTC. This chain links TRBV7-9 with TRBJ2-1; D gene unclear. Germline loops: CDR1 SEHNR, CDR2 FQNEAQ (reference sequence). V was shortened by 5 bases and J by 9 bases, with 11 bases between the two germline ends. The CDR3 sequence is 12 residues long.

The V gene is TRBV6-5, the J gene TRBJ1-1; D might be TRBD1 (5 bases). V was clipped by 7 bases and J by 7 bases, with 13 bases between them. The CDR3 runs 12 residues. Germline CDR1 and CDR2: MNHEY and SVGAGI. CDR3 residues: CASINRSGEAFF. CDR3 in DNA: TGTGCCAGCATCAACAGGAGTGGTGAAGCTTTCTTT.

The chain carries TRBV11-2 and TRBJ2-2; TRBD1 is a possible D gene (5 bases). The CDR3 contains 14 residues. CDR1 is SGHAT and CDR2 is FQNNGV in the germline V gene. Trimming cost V 4 bases and J 0 bases, with 6 bases left between them. CDR3 nucleotide sequence: TGTGCCAGCAGCTCGACAGCGAACACCGGGGAGCTGTTTTTT. Translated, it gives CASSSTANTGELFF.

This clonotype has just a few counts. The V gene is TRBV19, the J gene TRBJ1-1; D is unresolved. The V gene lost 8 bases and the J gene lost 3 bases, with 4 bases spanning the gap. The CDR3 runs to 10 residues. The V gene's germline CDR1 is LNHDA and CDR2 SQIVND (reference sequence). CDR3 sequence: CASGDTEAFF. The CDR3 bases are TGTGCCAGTGGCGACACTGAAGCTTTCTTT.

This clonotype was counted between two and nine times. Written as DNA, the CDR3 is TGCAGTGCTAATCCGGATACGCAGTATTTT. Protein sequence: CSANPDTQYF. The rearrangement uses TRBV20-1 and TRBJ2-3; no clear D. The CDR3 runs 10 residues. Trimming cost V 4 bases and J 6 bases, with 5 bases left between them. From germline, CDR1 is DFQATT and CDR2 SNEGSKA (reference sequence).

V is TRBV7-3 and J is TRBJ1-2, with 11 bases aligning to TRBD1. The germline CDR1 and CDR2 sequences are SGHTA and FQGTGA. With 5 bases clipped from V and 6 bases from J, the junction kept 8 bases outside the gene matches. The length of the CDR3 is 15 residues. CDR3 in amino acids: CASSHGQGAGDGYTF. The CDR3 DNA follows: TGTGCCAGCAGCCACGGACAGGGGGCGGGTGATGGCTACACCTTC.

There are a few counts of this clonotype. One end of the junction is discordant with germline, which a read error may explain. The chain has TRBV7-8 and TRBJ1-5; no clear D gene. CDR3 size: 9 residues. The germline gives CDR1 SGHVS, CDR2 FQNEAQ. The chain's CDR3 is CASGPPLHF. CDR3 bases: TGTGCCAGCGGGCCCCCCCTGCATTTT.

The chain couples TRBV6-5 to TRBJ1-1; D is uncertain. Looked up from germline, CDR1 is MNHEY and CDR2 is SVGAGI. The CDR3 spans 15 residues. With 5 bases removed from V and 4 bases from J, the gap between germline ends came to 17 bases. CDR3 protein: CASSKRPIPGTEAFF. CDR3 in DNA: TGTGCCAGCAGTAAGCGTCCCATTCCTGGCACTGAAGCTTTCTTT.

The rearrangement links TRBV5-1 to TRBJ1-1; no firm D call. The germline V gene has CDR1 SGHRS and CDR2 YFSETQ. This CDR3 has 12 amino acids. V dropped 4 bases and J dropped 5 bases, with 9 bases sitting between them. CDR3 loop: CASSVGWTEAFF. The CDR3 coding sequence is TGCGCCAGCAGCGTGGGGTGGACTGAAGCTTTCTTT.

This clonotype has a handful of counts. V usage is TRBV20-1 and J usage is TRBJ1-2; perhaps TRBD1 as D (5 bases). The CDR3 is 16 amino acids. With 0 bases removed from V and 0 bases from J, the gap between germline ends came to 14 bases. Germline V gene lookup returns CDR1 DFQATT and CDR2 SNEGSKA (reference sequence). The CDR3 loop reads CSARDPQGGSNYGYTF. The CDR3 DNA reads as TGCAGTGCTAGAGATCCCCAGGGTGGCTCTAACTATGGCTACACCTTC.

The chain recombines TRBV6-6 with TRBJ1-2; no definite D call. The CDR3 contains 11 residues. CDR1 and CDR2 from the germline V gene are MNHNY and SVGAGI (reference sequence). V dropped 6 bases and J dropped 9 bases, with 11 bases sitting between them. This chain's CDR3 is CASSEIASYTF. As DNA, the CDR3 is TGTGCCAGCAGCGAGATCGCCAGCTACACCTTC.

This clonotype was observed a handful of times. CDR3 loop: CASSSGRGNNEQFF. Written as DNA, the CDR3 is TGTGCCAGCAGCTCTGGACGGGGAAACAATGAGCAGTTCTTC. The V gene is TRBV7-6, the J gene TRBJ2-1, with D possibly being TRBD2 (5 bases). The CDR3 length is 14 residues. V shed 4 bases and J shed 5 bases, with 12 bases lying between them. Germline V lookup: CDR1 SGHVS, CDR2 FNYEAQ.

This sequence joins TRBV28 and TRBJ2-5; no firm D call. This CDR3 has 15 residues. Trimming stripped 6 bases from V and 5 bases from J, with 19 bases between. Germline V gives CDR1 MDHEN, CDR2 SYDVKM. The CDR3 reads CASSPGSEEAETQYF. The CDR3 region has the DNA TGTGCCAGCAGCCCTGGAAGCGAGGAAGCGGAGACCCAGTACTTC. The entire variable domain, with the rest obtained from reference TRBV28 and TRBJ2-5, is as follows: DVKVTQSSRYLVKRTGEKVFLECVQDMDHENMFWYRQDPGLGLRLIYFSYDVKMKEKGDIPEGYSVSREKKERFSLILESASTNQTSMYLCASSPGSEEAETQYFGPGTRLLVL.